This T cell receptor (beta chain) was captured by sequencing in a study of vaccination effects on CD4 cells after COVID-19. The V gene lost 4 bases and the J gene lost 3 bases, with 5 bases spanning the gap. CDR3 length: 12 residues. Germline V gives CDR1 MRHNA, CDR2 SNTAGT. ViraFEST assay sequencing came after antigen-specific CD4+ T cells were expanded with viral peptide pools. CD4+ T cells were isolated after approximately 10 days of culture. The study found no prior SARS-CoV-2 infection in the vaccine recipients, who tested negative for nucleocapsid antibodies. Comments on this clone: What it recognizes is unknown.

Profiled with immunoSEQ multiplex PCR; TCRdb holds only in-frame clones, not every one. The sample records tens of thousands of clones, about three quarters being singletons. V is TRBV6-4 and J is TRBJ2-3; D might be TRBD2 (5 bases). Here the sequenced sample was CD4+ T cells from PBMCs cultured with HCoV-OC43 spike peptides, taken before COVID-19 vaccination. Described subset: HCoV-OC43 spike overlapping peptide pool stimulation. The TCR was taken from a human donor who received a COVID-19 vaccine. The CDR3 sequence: CASSAGTDTQYF. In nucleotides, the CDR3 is TGTGCCAGCAGTGCGGGGACAGATACGCAGTATTTT.